This T cell receptor (beta chain) was recovered during a study of blood T cell repertoires in COVID-19. V shed 1 base and J 5 bases; nucleotides not matched to a gene: 12. Germline V gives CDR1 SGHNT, CDR2 YENEEA. CDR3 size: 17 residues. TCRdb keeps only in-frame clones here, not all; method: immunoSEQ multiplex PCR. The table has about 150,000 clones, 85% seen once. The participants were between roughly 18 and 89 years old and came from under 25 US areas. Recovered participants had two consecutive negative NP/OP PCR tests, healthcare professional clearance, or symptom resolution. This sequence was found in a woman aged 40 to 55 who had recovered from COVID-19. The specimen sequenced was PBMCs or T cells enriched from blood (not recorded which). The rearrangement joins TRBV11-3 to TRBJ2-5; 8 bases match TRBD2. Written as DNA, the CDR3 is TGTGCCAGCAGCTTAGTCGGCGGGGGGATTCTCCCGGAGACCCAGTACTTC. Encoded protein: CASSLVGGGILPETQYF.